The clone carrying this T cell receptor (beta chain) has only a few counts. Its specificity is unknown. This sample stems from a study of T cells after yellow fever vaccination. Study-wide results and caveats: Abundant clonotypes (contaminants from the bulk population) could be present in FACS-sorted repertoires.

TCRdb re-called the 5' RACE reads through MiXCR, storing one row per CDR3 protein. The data hold under 150,000 distinct CDR3 sequences, with around 15% observed a single time. Germline V gene sequence: CDR1 MNHEY, CDR2 SVGEGT. V gave up 6 bases and J gave up 3 bases; unmatched junction bases: 8. The CDR3 has 15 residues. The TCR was taken from a young man who received the YFV17D yellow fever vaccine. This chain links TRBV6-2 or TRBV6-3 with TRBJ1-5; 7 bases match TRBD1. This specimen consisted of CD8+ T cells sorted from PBMCs, obtained 5 days after the yellow fever booster vaccination. Here the CDR3 reads CASRSTGLSNQPQHF. CDR3 DNA: TGTGCCAGCAGGTCGACAGGGTTGTCCAATCAGCCCCAGCATTTT.